This T cell receptor (beta chain) was sequenced for a study of control samples from healthy donors and cancer patients (TCRdb year 2020). Worth noting for this clone: Its antigen remains undetermined. Per-base quality was not reported, and no clone a single base away is much larger than it.

Cut back by 5 bases and 8 bases, the V and J ends lie 18 bases apart. From the cysteine up to the phenylalanine, the CDR3 has a length of 15 residues. Only the CDR3 region is kept as DNA, spanning 45 bases read in frame from base 1. According to the germline V gene (reference sequence), CDR1 reads LNHDA and CDR2 reads SQIVND. Libraries were made using the immunoSEQ multiplex PCR assay. TCRdb retrieved this table from immuneACCESS and kept in-frame rearrangements only. Not all clones are present; in checked studies, unresolved V genes account for under half, and no reason is known for the remainder. The table for this sample lists 82,000 or so clones; 90% to 95% of them were counted only once. Roughly 5% of the sample comes from the top ten.

The clonotype comes from a woman aged 18-30 years in good health. Recombination joined TRBV19 with TRBJ2-2, with the D gene call left open. Material for sequencing was blood. The CDR3 reads as follows: CASSPSSGAAGELFF. The nucleotides read TGTGCCAGTAGTCCCTCGTCGGGTGCGGCGGGGGAGCTGTTTTTT. Reference TRBV19 and TRBJ2-2 genes cover what lies past the CDR3, so the full variable domain is DGGITQSPKYLFRKEGQNVTLSCEQNLNHDAMYWYRQDPGQGLRLIYYSQIVNDFQKGDIAEGYSVSREKKESFPLTVTSAQKNPTAFYLCASSPSSGAAGELFFGEGSRLTVL.